A single T cell receptor (beta chain) is shown here with its context. There is no known antigen for this receptor. Base quality data are lacking; no much larger clone is found one base away. The listed sequencing device is Illumina HiSeq 1500. TCRdb reprocessed the public reads (quality trimming at Q25 with fastp, clone calling with MiXCR) and kept in-frame beta chains. Entries are consolidated by CDR3 protein sequence, retaining the most common genes and DNA. This sample holds 830,000 or so distinct CDR3 sequences; approximately 32% were observed only once. In total, the top ten clones hold roughly 12% of the sample. V is clipped by 2 bases and J by 0 bases, and the sequence between their germline boundaries is 13 bases long. Sequences LGHNT (CDR1) and FRNRAP (CDR2) are obtained from the germline V gene. Its CDR3 holds 16 amino acids, cysteine through phenylalanine. Only the CDR3 DNA is retained, 48 bases long and in frame from the first base.

These data come from a study of T cell repertoires in cytomegalovirus infection (dated by TCRdb to between 2018 and 2021). As for the study more broadly: Alongside well-studied HLA-B-restricted epitopes, the peptide stimulations were aimed at recently identified HLA-C-restricted CMV epitopes, whose presentation resists viral immunomodulation. Because public TCR beta signatures pointed to carriage of CMV infection together with the matching HLA type, the HLA type of each donor mattered for the analysis.

Paper-wide results and their limitations: The ex vivo response was dominated by HLA-C-restricted CMV-specific TCR beta clonotypes, which also provided the single most frequent clonotype in two of eight donors. In both this cohort and an independent cohort of a few hundred donors, the cumulative frequency of public TCR beta family members distinguished carriers of CMV infection plus the relevant HLA type.

The sample's treatment or condition label is to be understood as: in vitro stimulation with specific CMV peptide epitopes to enrich CMV-specific T cells. The sequence was obtained from a human donor in good health (CMV status not recorded). Some clones in this sample may be carry-over from other donors' samples. The chain is assembled from TRBV12-5 and TRBJ1-1; TRBD1 is perhaps the D gene, given 5 matching bases. The sample here was cultured CD8+ T cells from PBMCs, taken from culture after CMV antigen stimulation. The nucleotides are TGTGCTAGTGGTTTGACGGGGGGTGACATGAACACTGAAGCTTTCTTT. This sequence encodes CASGLTGGDMNTEAFF. Joined to the reference TRBV12-5 and TRBJ1-1 proteins, this CDR3 gives the full variable domain: DARVTQTPRHKVTEMGQEVTMRCQPILGHNTVFWYRQTMMQGLELLAYFRNRAPLDDSGMPKDRFSAEMPDATLATLKIQPSEPRDSAVYFCASGLTGGDMNTEAFFGQGTRLTVV.